These 22 T cell receptor beta chains originate from one sample sequenced in a study of T-cell reconstitution after alpha-beta-depleted transplantation in children. Researchers prepared the TCRbeta library using unique molecular identifiers, the study reports. TCRdb re-called the PCR reads with MiXCR, one entry per CDR3 protein. The repertoire holds under 350,000 distinct CDR3 sequences, with almost 10% as singletons. The sequenced sample was PBMCs from the stem cell graft donor, obtained from the stem cell graft. Receptors were obtained from a human donor who donated a stem cell graft to a child with SCID.

Notes on this clonotype: A junction end diverges from the germline sequence, so it may reflect a read error. The rearrangement joins TRBV20-1 to TRBJ2-3, with D hard to call. CDR1 and CDR2 from the germline V gene are DFQATT and SNEGSKA (reference sequence). The CDR3 runs 13 residues. In nucleotides, the CDR3 is TGCAGTGCTGGCGGACGGACCTCAGAGACGCAGTATTTT. Translating gives CSAGGRTSETQYF.

This clonotype turned up a few times. The chain joins TRBV25-1 to TRBJ2-2; D uncertain. With 4 bases removed from V and 2 bases from J, the gap between germline ends came to 14 bases. This CDR3 region has 16 residues. From germline, CDR1 is MGHDK and CDR2 SYGVNS. Here the CDR3 reads CASSGMVGFNTGELFF. CDR3 nucleotide sequence: TGTGCCAGCAGTGGGATGGTCGGGTTCAACACCGGGGAGCTGTTTTTT.

This clonotype turned up a few times. The rearrangement links TRBV20-1 to TRBJ1-1; 10 nucleotides match TRBD1. The CDR3 has 15 residues. Per the germline V gene, CDR1 is DFQATT and CDR2 is SNEGSKA (reference sequence). V was clipped by 3 bases and J by 0 bases; unmatched bases: 4. As DNA, the CDR3 is TGCAGTGCTAGGAGACAGGGGGCGATGAACACTGAAGCTTTCTTT. This encodes CSARRQGAMNTEAFF.

This chain joins TRBV20-1 and TRBJ2-3; either TRBD1 or TRBD2 may supply D (6 bases each). V lost 3 bases and J lost 0, with 13 bases in between. Germline CDR1 and CDR2: DFQATT and SNEGSKA (reference sequence). This CDR3 has 15 amino acids. CDR3 sequence reads: CSASEGGPSTDTQYF. Here the CDR3 DNA reads TGCAGTGCTAGTGAGGGGGGACCTAGCACAGATACGCAGTATTTT.

The chain uses TRBV15 and TRBJ1-2, with D hard to call. V lost 5 bases and J lost 5, with 15 bases in between. The CDR3 contains 14 residues. Germline V CDR1 and CDR2: LNHNV, YYDKDF (reference sequence). CDR3 nucleotide sequence: TGTGCCACCAGCCCTCCGGACGGGGTTTATGGCTACACCTTC. Translated, it gives CATSPPDGVYGYTF.

This clonotype was detected ten times or more. The chain uses TRBV10-3 and TRBJ2-7; 9 bases line up with TRBD1. Germline V gives CDR1 ENHRY, CDR2 SYGVKD. With 4 bases clipped from V and 1 base from J, the junction kept 8 bases outside the gene matches. This CDR3 comprises 16 residues. CDR3 bases: TGTGCCATCAGTGCTAGGACAGGGGCATTATCCTACGAGCAGTACTTC. Its protein product is CAISARTGALSYEQYF.

This clonotype was detected only a few times. The V call is TRBV20-1, the J call TRBJ1-2; D might be TRBD1 (6 bases). The germline CDR1 and CDR2 sequences are DFQATT and SNEGSKA (reference sequence). V shed 1 base and J shed 2 bases, with 11 bases lying between them. The CDR3 runs to 14 residues. The CDR3 coding sequence is TGCAGTGCTAGAGGGACAGCGTTCAACTATGGCTACACCTTC. Translation gives CSARGTAFNYGYTF.

This clonotype was found many times. CDR3 residues: CASSQEGFNQPQHF. CDR3 in DNA: TGTGCCAGCAGCCAAGAGGGATTCAATCAGCCCCAGCATTTT. The chain is built from TRBV3-1 and TRBJ1-5; D call uncertain. The V gene lost 0 bases and the J gene lost 3 bases, with 6 bases spanning the gap. The CDR3 consists of 14 residues. Germline loops: CDR1 LGHDT, CDR2 YNNKEL (reference sequence).

The rearrangement links TRBV5-1 to TRBJ2-7; 10 positions match TRBD2. Germline CDR1 and CDR2: SGHRS and YFSETQ. V lost 0 bases, J lost 0 bases, and 6 bases stayed unmatched. The CDR3 sequence is 17 residues long. The CDR3 DNA reads as TGCGCCAGCAGCTTGGCTAGCGGGGGCCGAAACTCCTACGAGCAGTACTTC. This sequence encodes CASSLASGGRNSYEQYF.

The chain recombines TRBV7-8 with TRBJ1-1, with 7 bases that match TRBD1. From germline, CDR1 is SGHVS and CDR2 FQNEAQ. CDR3 length: 14 residues. The V gene end was trimmed by 7 bases and the J gene end by 0 bases; junction bases not matched to a gene: 5. Written as DNA, the CDR3 is TGTGCCAGCACCTGGGACAGCATGAACACTGAAGCTTTCTTT. Translation: CASTWDSMNTEAFF.

For the CDR3, the DNA is TGTGCCAGCAGGAATTTGCAAGGGGGAAGCAATCAGCCCCAGCATTTT. This sequence encodes CASRNLQGGSNQPQHF. The V gene is TRBV5-8, the J gene TRBJ1-5, with D possibly being TRBD1 (6 bases). The CDR3 has 16 residues. Trimming removed 5 bases at V and 1 base at J, with 16 bases between. Germline CDR1 is SGHTS and CDR2 is YDEGEE.

This clonotype appeared a few times. The V gene is TRBV5-1, the J gene TRBJ2-2; D unresolved. Trimming cost V 0 bases and J 0 bases, with 3 bases left between them. The CDR3 has 14 amino acids. The germline CDR1 and CDR2 sequences are SGHRS and YFSETQ. CDR3 sequence reads: CASSLETNTGELFF. CDR3 sequence (DNA): TGCGCCAGCAGCTTGGAGACGAACACCGGGGAGCTGTTTTTT.

The rearrangement uses TRBV20-1 and TRBJ2-1; TRBD2 matches at 10 bases. Germline V gene sequence: CDR1 DFQATT, CDR2 SNEGSKA (reference sequence). The CDR3 loop spans 15 amino acids. Trimming took 8 bases from V and 5 from J; bases not matched to a gene: 12. In DNA, the CDR3 is TGCAGTAGAACTAGCGGGGAATCGGGGCACAATGAGCAGTTCTTC. It specifies CSRTSGESGHNEQFF.

The chain uses TRBV20-1 and TRBJ2-7; TRBD2 matches at 8 bases. This CDR3 has 14 amino acids. Germline V gives CDR1 DFQATT, CDR2 SNEGSKA (reference sequence). V was clipped by 6 bases and J by 2 bases; unmatched bases: 9. The CDR3 DNA reads TGCAGTGCAGGACCGGGGGGGAGCGCCTACGAGCAGTACTTC. It is translated as CSAGPGGSAYEQYF.

This clonotype was observed a few times. The chain has TRBV12-3 or TRBV12-4 and TRBJ2-2; D gene uncertain. Trimming shortened V by 7 bases and J by 6 bases, and 12 bases separated the two germline ends. The CDR3 is 13 amino acids. CDR3 amino acids: CASTTDPAGELFF. CDR3 DNA: TGTGCCAGCACCACAGATCCCGCCGGGGAGCTGTTTTTT.

Concerning this clonotype: A junction end diverges from the germline sequence, so it may reflect a read error. The rearrangement uses TRBV12-3 or TRBV12-4 and TRBJ2-1, with 7 bases matching TRBD1. CDR3 length: 14 residues. The CDR3 DNA sequence: TGTGCCAGCAGCGTAGGACAGGCCTACAATGAGCAGCTCTTC. It codes for CASSVGQAYNEQLF.

This rearrangement joins TRBV5-1 to TRBJ2-7; 11 nucleotides line up with TRBD2. The CDR3 spans 18 residues. Germline assignment: CDR1 SGHRS and CDR2 YFSETQ. With V trimmed by 0 bases and J by 0 bases, 8 bases remained unmatched. The CDR3 sequence: CASSLVRLAGGPSYEQYF. The CDR3 nucleotides are TGCGCCAGCAGCTTGGTTCGGCTAGCGGGGGGTCCCTCCTACGAGCAGTACTTC.

This clonotype was recorded a few times. The V gene is TRBV7-2, the J gene TRBJ2-1; tentatively, D is TRBD2 (5 bases). Trimming took off 4 bases at V and 1 base at J, with 11 bases between the two ends. This CDR3 is 15 amino acids long. Germline V lookup: CDR1 SGHTA, CDR2 FQGNSA. The CDR3 region has the DNA TGTGCCAGCAGCTACGAGGGCTTATCCTACAATGAGCAGTTCTTC. Residues: CASSYEGLSYNEQFF. The full variable domain, completed using reference TRBV7-2 and TRBJ2-1, is GAGVSQSPSNKVTEKGKDVELRCDPISGHTALYWYRQSLGQGLEFLIYFQGNSAPDKSGLPSDRFSAERTGGSVSTLTIQRTQQEDSAVYLCASSYEGLSYNEQFFGPGTRLTVL.

The table lists this clonotype with a few counts. The chain uses TRBV5-1 and TRBJ2-2; TRBD2 matches at 9 bases. This CDR3 region has 17 residues. Germline V CDR1 and CDR2: SGHRS, YFSETQ. V was pared by 0 bases and J by 6 bases, with 9 bases of the junction left unmatched. The CDR3 here is CASSLVLAGGPPGELFF. Here the CDR3 DNA reads TGCGCCAGCAGCTTGGTCTTGGCGGGGGGGCCTCCCGGGGAGCTGTTTTTT.

The chain employs TRBV5-1 and TRBJ2-7, with D possibly being TRBD1 or TRBD2 (5 bases each). The V gene's germline CDR1 is SGHRS and CDR2 YFSETQ. This CDR3 contains 14 residues. Trimming pared 2 bases from V and 3 bases from J, leaving 12 bases between. The CDR3 coding sequence is TGCGCCAGCAGCTTCACCGGGGACCACTACGAGCAGTACTTC. Protein sequence: CASSFTGDHYEQYF.

This clonotype was seen many times. The chain's CDR3 is CASSLDGSSMVGYTF. The CDR3 DNA sequence: TGCGCCAGCAGCTTGGATGGCAGCTCTATGGTGGGCTACACCTTC. This rearrangement joins TRBV5-1 to TRBJ1-2; D gene uncertain. Per germline, CDR1 SGHRS and CDR2 YFSETQ. V lost 0 bases and J lost 8, with 17 bases in between. The CDR3 extends over 15 amino acids. The whole variable domain, filled in from reference TRBV5-1 and TRBJ1-2, reads KAGVTQTPRYLIKTRGQQVTLSCSPISGHRSVSWYQQTPGQGLQFLFEYFSETQRNKGNFPGRFSGRQFSNSRSEMNVSTLELGDSALYLCASSLDGSSMVGYTFGSGTRLTVV.

The chain has TRBV6-1 and TRBJ1-2; 7 bases align to TRBD1. V trimming: 5 bases; J trimming: 7 bases; junction bases outside the gene matches: 7. Germline CDR1 reads MNHNS; CDR2 reads SASEGT. CDR3 size: 13 residues. CDR3 DNA sequence: TGTGCCAGCAGTCCCCGGGCAGGGGGTGGCTACACCTTC. This gives the protein CASSPRAGGGYTF.